These 8 T cell receptor beta chains came from one sample sequenced in a study of blood T cell repertoires in COVID-19. Some clones are missing from TCRdb's copy, which holds only in-frame ones; the method was immunoSEQ multiplex PCR. The sample lists hundreds of thousands of clones; nearly 90% were seen once. The sample comprised PBMCs or T cells enriched from blood (not recorded which). All receptors come from a man aged 30 to 39 who had been exposed to COVID-19.

The J gene is TRBJ2-3, the V gene TRBV11-2; 7 nucleotides align to TRBD1. V gave up 2 bases and J gave up 0 bases; unmatched junction bases: 5. The V gene's germline CDR1 is SGHAT and CDR2 FQNNGV. The CDR3 spans 16 residues. The CDR3 bases are TGTGCCAGCAGCTTAATAGGGGGCCCGAGCACAGATACGCAGTATTTT. Translation: CASSLIGGPSTDTQYF.

This chain joins TRBV6-5 and TRBJ1-5, with no clear D. Trimming removed 8 bases from V and 4 bases from J, with 3 bases in between. There are 10 residues in the CDR3. The germline V gene encodes CDR1 MNHEY and CDR2 SVGAGI. The CDR3 DNA reads as TGTGCCAGCGAGAATCAGCCCCAGCATTTT. It translates to CASENQPQHF.

There are many counts of this clone. The genes are TRBV5-6 and TRBJ1-5; D is unclear. V shed 0 bases and J shed 5 bases, with 9 bases lying between them. The CDR3 sequence is 14 residues long. The germline gives CDR1 SGHDT, CDR2 YYEEEE. For the CDR3, the DNA is TGTGCCAGCAGCTTGGGACAAGAACATCAGCCCCAGCATTTT. This encodes CASSLGQEHQPQHF.

This clone was found once. V usage is TRBV6-5 and J usage is TRBJ2-7, with TRBD1 identical over 7 bases. Germline V gene sequence: CDR1 MNHEY, CDR2 SVGAGI. V dropped 8 bases and J dropped 1; count of bases not matched to a gene: 5. The CDR3 loop spans 13 amino acids. For the CDR3, the DNA is TGTGCCAGCGGGGCAGGGGGATCCTACGAGCAGTACTTC. Translating it yields CASGAGGSYEQYF.

The CDR3 region is CATSRDPGVNEKLFF. In DNA form, the CDR3 reads TGTGCCACCAGCAGAGATCCAGGGGTAAATGAAAAACTGTTTTTT. The J gene is TRBJ1-4, the V gene TRBV15; D is possibly TRBD1 (6 bases). This CDR3 contains 15 residues. V dropped 0 bases and J dropped 5 bases, with 10 bases sitting between them. CDR1 and CDR2 (germline): LNHNV, YYDKDF (reference sequence).

The CDR3 DNA is TGTGCCAGCACAGGGGGCGCCCCGTACACTGAAGCTTTCTTT. Translated: CASTGGAPYTEAFF. The rearrangement links TRBV6-5 to TRBJ1-1, with 8 bases lining up with TRBD1. Per germline, CDR1 MNHEY and CDR2 SVGAGI. V shed 7 bases and J 3 bases; nucleotides not matched to a gene: 7. The CDR3 runs 14 residues.

The chain links TRBV7-9 to TRBJ1-2, with D tentatively TRBD1 (5 bases). V was trimmed by 5 bases and J by 1 base, leaving 20 bases between them. CDR1 and CDR2 from the germline V gene are SEHNR and FQNEAQ (reference sequence). The CDR3 loop spans 17 amino acids. In nucleotides, the CDR3 is TGTGCCAGCAGCCCTATAGGGGCGCGGGGGGTTAACTATGGCTACACCTTC. Translation gives CASSPIGARGVNYGYTF.

The rearrangement uses TRBV2 and TRBJ1-3, with D unclear. CDR1 and CDR2 from the germline V gene are SNHLY and FYNNEI. The CDR3 is 14 amino acids. V shed 8 bases and J shed 2 bases, with 13 bases lying between them. In DNA, the CDR3 is TGTGCCAGCCAAAATGGTCGCGCTGGAAACACCATATATTTT. Residues: CASQNGRAGNTIYF.